This TCR beta chain derives from a study of radiotherapy plus CTLA-4 blockade in lung cancer. The wider study: Disease control reached approximately 31%, with objective responses in roughly 17%.

For this clone: The antigen remains undetermined.

Generated by immunoSEQ multiplex PCR, the TCRdb table keeps only in-frame clones and is missing some. The table shows roughly 130,000 clones, with around 90% occurring only once. Trimming shortened V by 5 bases and J by 1 base, and 14 bases separated the two germline ends. The CDR3 covers 15 residues. Germline CDR1 LNHDA, CDR2 SQIVND (reference sequence). Regarding the study as a whole: Among reported predictors of response, early blood T cell clone dynamics with interferon-beta performed best. Once radiotherapy plus ipilimumab had been given, TCR clones derived from tumor expanded in blood.

The chain employs TRBV19 and TRBJ1-1, with D maybe TRBD1 (5 bases). The source is a human donor with non-small cell lung cancer that progressed on radiotherapy plus ipilimumab. The sequenced sample was peripheral blood, obtained from a patient treated with radiotherapy plus ipilimumab. In nucleotides, the CDR3 is TGTGCCAGTAGTTTAGGGGACGGAGGGAACACTGAAGCTTTCTTT. Amino acids: CASSLGDGGNTEAFF.